Listed below are T cell receptor beta chains from one sample, sequenced in a study of cytomegalovirus exposure and HLA in healthy donors. Assay used: immunoSEQ multiplex PCR; TCRdb lists only in-frame clones, some missing. The data contain 100,000 to 140,000 clones, about 84% of them singletons. Specimen: PBMCs. These receptors came from a man aged 25 to 40 in good health and CMV-seronegative. CDR3s include the opening cysteine and the closing phenylalanine or tryptophan. Fields, in order: D gene, V gene, J gene, clone size, CDR3 DNA, CDR3 protein. D genes are given only for firm matches. Clone size is shown for a subset of rows, as once, few, many or a class of expanded clone.

NA	TRBV27	TRBJ2-7	once	TGTGCCAGCAGTACCACACTAAGCTCCTACGAGCAGTACTTC	CASSTTLSSYEQYF
NA	TRBV30	TRBJ2-5	NA	TGTGCCTGGAGTGGGGCGGAGACCCAGTACTTC	CAWSGAETQYF
NA	TRBV5-8	TRBJ1-1	few	TGTGCCAGCAGCCTATCCGGGTTGAACACTGAAGCTTTCTTT	CASSLSGLNTEAFF
NA	TRBV27	TRBJ1-1	NA	TGTGCCAGCACCGGAACTACCGGAAACACTGAAGCTTTCTTT	CASTGTTGNTEAFF
TRBD1	TRBV28	TRBJ1-1	NA	TGTGCCAGCAGTTCAGGACAGGGACTCGCTGAAGCTTTCTTT	CASSSGQGLAEAFF
TRBD1	TRBV7-6	TRBJ2-1	NA	TGTGCCAGCAGCTTCAACGGACAGGGGGAGCAGTTCTTC	CASSFNGQGEQFF
NA	TRBV27	TRBJ2-7	NA	TGTGCCAGCAGTTTGGTTAGCGGAACCTACGAGCAGTACTTC	CASSLVSGTYEQYF
NA	TRBV5-1	TRBJ1-2	once	TGCGCCAGCAGCTTGGTGGCGGCAGACTATGGCTACACCTTC	CASSLVAADYGYTF
NA	TRBV6-4	TRBJ2-2	few	TGTGCCAGCAGTGACTCCCCAGGGGATTCCGGGGAGCTGTTTTTT	CASSDSPGDSGELFF
TRBD2	TRBV7-9	TRBJ2-7	few	TGTGCCAGCAGCTTAGGGGGGCGGGAGGGCGTTTACGAGCAGTACTTC	CASSLGGREGVYEQYF
TRBD2	TRBV7-8	TRBJ2-3	NA	TGTGCCAGCAGCTTACTGGTAGCGGGGGGGCGAAATACGCAGTATTTT	CASSLLVAGGRNTQYF
NA	TRBV20-1	TRBJ1-4	NA	TGCAGTGCTAGAGTGGGCAGTGTTTGTTTTTTT	CSARVGSVCFF
NA	TRBV10-1	TRBJ1-2	once	TGCGCCAGCAGTAAGGGGACTAACTATGGCTACACCTTC	CASSKGTNYGYTF
NA	TRBV4-1	TRBJ2-7	NA	TGCGCCAGCAGCCAAGAACGGGTCCCCGCCTACGAGCAGTACTTC	CASSQERVPAYEQYF
NA	TRBV28	TRBJ2-7	NA	TGTGCCAGCAGTTTAAGGGACTGGGGATCCTACGAGCAGTACTTC	CASSLRDWGSYEQYF
NA	TRBV19	TRBJ1-2	NA	TGTGCCAGTAGTATTGGCAGGGGATCTGGCTACACCTTC	CASSIGRGSGYTF
TRBD2	TRBV27	TRBJ2-7	NA	TGTGCCAGCAGGGGGTGGAGGACTAGCGCCCCGAGCTCCTACGAGCAGTACTTC	CASRGWRTSAPSSYEQYF
TRBD1	TRBV19	TRBJ1-5	NA	TGTGCCAGTAGTACGGGACAGGGTGTTAATCAGCCCCAGCATTTT	CASSTGQGVNQPQHF
NA	TRBV14	TRBJ1-2	NA	TGTGCCAGCAGCCCGGGAGGACAGAACTATGGCTACACCTTC	CASSPGGQNYGYTF
NA	TRBV18	TRBJ1-1	NA	TGTGCCAGCTCACCCGAGTTGAACACTGAAGCTTTCTTT	CASSPELNTEAFF
NA	TRBV5-4	TRBJ1-2	NA	TGTGCCAGCAGCTTCGACGGAGGTTATGGCTACACCTTC	CASSFDGGYGYTF
NA	TRBV7-2	TRBJ2-7	NA	TGTGCCAGCAGCTTACGCGGGGCAGCTAACTACGAGCAGTACTTC	CASSLRGAANYEQYF
TRBD1	TRBV5-1	TRBJ1-2	NA	TGCGCCAGCAGAGAAGGGACAGAGGACTACACCTTC	CASREGTEDYTF
NA	TRBV4-1	TRBJ2-7	NA	TGCGCCAGCAGCCAAGGAGGGCTATCAGACTCCTACGAGCAGTACTTC	CASSQGGLSDSYEQYF
TRBD1	TRBV5-4	TRBJ2-6	NA	TGTGCCAGCAGCTTAAGGACAGGGGGTTCATCTGGGGCCAACGTCCTGACTTTC	CASSLRTGGSSGANVLTF
NA	TRBV18	TRBJ2-7	NA	TGTGCCAGCTCACCAGGCGGAGCCCCCTACGAGCAGTACTTC	CASSPGGAPYEQYF
NA	TRBV5-4	TRBJ2-7	NA	TGTGCCAGCAGCTCCCAGGGGGGAGAGCAGTACTTC	CASSSQGGEQYF
NA	TRBV6-5	TRBJ1-2	NA	TGTGCCAGCTTCGGGGGGTCCGCTAACTATGGCTACACCTTC	CASFGGSANYGYTF
NA	TRBV9	TRBJ2-2	NA	TGTGCCAGCAGCGCTCTCGTGAACACCGGGGAGCTGTTTTTT	CASSALVNTGELFF
NA	TRBV6-1	TRBJ1-2	NA	TGTGCCACCGTAGTCGGCCGGACAAAGAACTATGGCTACACCTTC	CATVVGRTKNYGYTF
NA	TRBV5-1	TRBJ1-6	once	TGCGCCAGCAGCCTGGCTAGTCAGAGCTCCTATAATTCACCCCTCCACTTT	CASSLASQSSYNSPLHF
TRBD1	TRBV11-3	TRBJ1-2	NA	TGTGCCAGCAAGACAGGGATTCAGCCGTTTTATGGCTACACCTTC	CASKTGIQPFYGYTF
NA	TRBV6-1	TRBJ1-5	few	TGTGCCAGCAGTGTGGGGGGGCTCGCTCAGCCCCAGCATTTT	CASSVGGLAQPQHF
NA	TRBV27	TRBJ1-1	NA	TGTGCCAGCGCCTCAGGACTAGAAAGGGCTGAAGCTTTCTTT	CASASGLERAEAFF
NA	TRBV9	TRBJ2-2	NA	TGTGCCAGCAGCGTAGTTGCGGGTACCGGGGAGCTGTTTTTT	CASSVVAGTGELFF
NA	TRBV2	TRBJ2-7	NA	TGTGCCAGCCTCGGGCAGGGCGGTAACGAGCAGTACTTC	CASLGQGGNEQYF
NA	TRBV5-6	TRBJ1-1	few	TGTGCCAGCCACTTGGGGGGGGTGCCTGAAGCTTTCTTT	CASHLGGVPEAFF
NA	TRBV2	TRBJ1-5	NA	TGTGCCAGCACCGAGGGGACACTTGATCAGCCCCAGCATTTT	CASTEGTLDQPQHF
NA	TRBV29-1	TRBJ1-2	once	TGCAGCGTTGTCGGGGATGGCTACACCTTC	CSVVGDGYTF
NA	TRBV19	TRBJ1-1	NA	TGTGCCAGTAGCCACAGGGCAAACACTGAAGCTTTCTTT	CASSHRANTEAFF
NA	TRBV5-1	TRBJ2-2	once	TGCGCCAGCAGCCCCCTTCGCGCGGACACCGGGGAGCTGTTTTTT	CASSPLRADTGELFF
TRBD2	TRBV29-1	TRBJ2-1	NA	TGCAGCGACGAAGCTGGGACTAGCGGGGGGGCCCCGAATGAGCAGTTCTTC	CSDEAGTSGGAPNEQFF
NA	TRBV5-1	TRBJ2-7	once	TGCGCCAGCAGGGATGGCGGAGGGAGCTCCTACGAGCAGTACTTC	CASRDGGGSSYEQYF
TRBD1	TRBV7-9	TRBJ1-1	NA	TGTGCCAGCAGCTTAGGGACAGGGAACACTGAAGCTTTCTTT	CASSLGTGNTEAFF
NA	TRBV7-9	TRBJ2-5	NA	TGTGCCAGCAGCCCCCCGTCGGGGGAGACCCAGTACTTC	CASSPPSGETQYF